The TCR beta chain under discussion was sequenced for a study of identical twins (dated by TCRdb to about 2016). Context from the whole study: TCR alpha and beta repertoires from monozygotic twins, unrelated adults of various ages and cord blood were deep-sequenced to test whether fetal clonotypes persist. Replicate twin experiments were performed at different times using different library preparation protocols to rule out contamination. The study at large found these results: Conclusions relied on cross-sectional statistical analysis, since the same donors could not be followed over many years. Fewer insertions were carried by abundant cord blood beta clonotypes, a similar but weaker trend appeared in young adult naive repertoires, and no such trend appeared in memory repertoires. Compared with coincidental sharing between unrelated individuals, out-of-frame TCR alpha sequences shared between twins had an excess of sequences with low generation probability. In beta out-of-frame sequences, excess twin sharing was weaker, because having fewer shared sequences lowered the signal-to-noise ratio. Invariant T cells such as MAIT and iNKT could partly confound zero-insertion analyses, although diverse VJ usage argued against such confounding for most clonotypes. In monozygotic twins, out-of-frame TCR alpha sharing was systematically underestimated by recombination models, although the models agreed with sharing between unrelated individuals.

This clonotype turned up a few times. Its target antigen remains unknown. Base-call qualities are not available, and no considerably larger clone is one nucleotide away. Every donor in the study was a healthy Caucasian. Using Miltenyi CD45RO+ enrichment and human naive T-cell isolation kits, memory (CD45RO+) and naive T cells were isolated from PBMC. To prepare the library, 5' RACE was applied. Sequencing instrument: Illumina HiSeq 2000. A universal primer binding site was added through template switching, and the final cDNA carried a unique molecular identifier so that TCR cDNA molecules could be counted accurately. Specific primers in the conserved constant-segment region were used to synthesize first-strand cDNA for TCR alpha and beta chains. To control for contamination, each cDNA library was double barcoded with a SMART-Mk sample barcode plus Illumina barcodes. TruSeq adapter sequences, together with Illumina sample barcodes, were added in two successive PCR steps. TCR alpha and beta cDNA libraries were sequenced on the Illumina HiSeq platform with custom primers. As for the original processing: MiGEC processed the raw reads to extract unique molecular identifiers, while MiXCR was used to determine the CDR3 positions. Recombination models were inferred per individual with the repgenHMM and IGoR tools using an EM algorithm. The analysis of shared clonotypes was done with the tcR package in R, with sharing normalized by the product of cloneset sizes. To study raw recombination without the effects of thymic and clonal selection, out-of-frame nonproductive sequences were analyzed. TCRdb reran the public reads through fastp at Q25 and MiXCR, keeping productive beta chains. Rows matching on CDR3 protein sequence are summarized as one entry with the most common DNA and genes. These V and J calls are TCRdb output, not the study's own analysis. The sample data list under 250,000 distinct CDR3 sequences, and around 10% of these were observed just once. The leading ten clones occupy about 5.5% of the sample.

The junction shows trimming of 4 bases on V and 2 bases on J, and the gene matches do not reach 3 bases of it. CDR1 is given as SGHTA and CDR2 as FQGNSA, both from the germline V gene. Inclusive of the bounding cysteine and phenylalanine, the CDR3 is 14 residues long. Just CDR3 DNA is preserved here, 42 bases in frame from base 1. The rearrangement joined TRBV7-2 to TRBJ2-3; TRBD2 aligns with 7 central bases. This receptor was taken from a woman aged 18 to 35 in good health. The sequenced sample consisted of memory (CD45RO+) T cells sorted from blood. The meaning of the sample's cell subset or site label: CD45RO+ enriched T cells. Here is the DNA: TGTGCCAGCAGCTATACTAGCGCCACAGATACGCAGTATTTT. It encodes CASSYTSATDTQYF.